This TCR beta chain was retrieved from a study of Ad26.COV2.S vaccination and SARS-CoV-2 variants. Specified treatment: approximately 18 received Ad26.COV2.S at low or high dose, single or two shots; roughly five received placebo; per-sample allocation not given. Day 63 after the first injection of vaccine or placebo was the sampling time. The data were produced by immunoSEQ multiplex PCR, yet TCRdb's version contains in-frame clones alone and is incomplete. Counted here are fewer than 800,000 clones, 89% occurring once; the ten biggest clones make up over 1.3%. The CDR3 runs 15 residues. Between the trimmed V and J ends, which lost 4 bases and 2 bases, there was a span of 12 bases. Germline V gives CDR1 LNHDA, CDR2 SQIVND (reference sequence).

Sequenced here: peripheral blood, sampled in a trial of Ad26.COV2.S vaccine versus placebo. The TCR originated in a person aged 18 to 59 who received the Ad26.COV2.S COVID-19 vaccine or a placebo. The chain employs TRBV19 and TRBJ2-1; no clear D. This CDR3 reads CASSTPDYAYNEQFF. The CDR3 coding sequence is TGTGCCAGTAGTACACCCGATTATGCCTACAATGAGCAGTTCTTC.